This passage covers 22 T cell receptor beta chains from one sample sequenced in a study of vaccination and CD4 T cells after COVID-19. Stated treatment: approximately nine-day PBMC culture with coronavirus spike peptide pools or control peptides (ViraFEST assay). Which antigens these TCRs recognize remains unknown. Sequencing of cultured CD4+ T cell DNA used the Oncomine TCR Beta short-read assay. TCRdb reanalysed the PCR reads using MiXCR and keeps one entry per CDR3 protein. The table lists 5,000 or so distinct CDR3 sequences, approximately 52% of them singletons. Sequenced: CD4+ T cells from blood, cultured in vitro. The receptors stem from a human donor who had recovered from COVID-19.

V and J are TRBV7-8 and TRBJ1-5; D is uncertain. The CDR3 length is 15 residues. From germline, CDR1 is SGHVS and CDR2 FQNEAQ. Trimming stripped 4 bases from V and 1 base from J, with 11 bases between. CDR3 DNA: TGTGCCAGCAGCTACTCCCACGGGAGCAATCAGCCCCAGCATTTT. This encodes CASSYSHGSNQPQHF.

The chain combines TRBV7-2 with TRBJ1-5; D possibly corresponds to TRBD1 (6 bases). This CDR3 region has 13 residues. V was cut by 4 bases and J by 4 bases, with 8 bases left in between. CDR1 and CDR2 (germline): SGHTA, FQGNSA. The CDR3 DNA sequence: TGTGCCAGCAGCTCACAGGGAAATCAGCCCCAGCATTTT. Encoded protein: CASSSQGNQPQHF.

This clonotype was seen a few times. V and J are TRBV20-1 and TRBJ2-7; 9 bases line up with TRBD1. This CDR3 has 15 amino acids. Per germline, CDR1 DFQATT and CDR2 SNEGSKA (reference sequence). Germline trimming cut 1 base from V and 3 bases from J; bases unmatched to any gene: 7. CDR3 region: CSARGRTGEGYEQYF. CDR3 DNA: TGCAGTGCTAGAGGGAGGACAGGGGAGGGCTACGAGCAGTACTTC.

This chain links TRBV10-3 with TRBJ2-5; D is uncertain. Trimming cost V 2 bases and J 5 bases, with 12 bases left between them. CDR3 length: 14 amino acids. Germline CDR1 is ENHRY and CDR2 is SYGVKD. The CDR3 DNA reads as TGTGCCATCAGTGAGAGTGACAAAGGGGAGACCCAGTACTTC. Translated, it gives CAISESDKGETQYF.

J is TRBJ1-1 and V is TRBV7-2; 9 bases line up with TRBD1. Germline V gives CDR1 SGHTA, CDR2 FQGNSA. Unmatched junction bases numbered 7, after V lost 5 bases and J lost 0 bases. This CDR3 has 16 residues. CDR3 residues: CASSKGGTGMNTEAFF. CDR3 sequence (DNA): TGTGCCAGCAGCAAAGGGGGGACAGGGATGAACACTGAAGCTTTCTTT. Looking up the rest from reference TRBV7-2 and TRBJ1-1 gives the full variable domain: GAGVSQSPSNKVTEKGKDVELRCDPISGHTALYWYRQSLGQGLEFLIYFQGNSAPDKSGLPSDRFSAERTGGSVSTLTIQRTQQEDSAVYLCASSKGGTGMNTEAFFGQGTRLTVV.

J is TRBJ2-1 and V is TRBV15, with 9 bases that match TRBD1. V was clipped by 6 bases and J by 9 bases; unmatched bases: 6. CDR1 is LNHNV, CDR2 YYDKDF, per germline (reference sequence). The CDR3 covers 13 residues. This CDR3 is CATRGQGGSEQFF. CDR3 in DNA: TGTGCCACCAGGGGACAGGGCGGGAGTGAGCAGTTCTTC.

The chain employs TRBV7-2 and TRBJ2-7; TRBD1 might be the D (5 bases). CDR3 length: 14 amino acids. Germline lookup yields CDR1 SGHTA and CDR2 FQGNSA. V dropped 4 bases and J dropped 3 bases, with 13 bases sitting between them. CDR3: CASSSDLGVYEQYF. CDR3 sequence (DNA): TGTGCCAGCAGCTCAGATTTAGGGGTCTACGAGCAGTACTTC.

This clonotype was found once. This sequence joins TRBV10-3 and TRBJ2-1; possibly TRBD1 for D (6 bases). Trimming cost V 8 bases and J 5 bases, with 16 bases left between them. Germline loops: CDR1 ENHRY, CDR2 SYGVKD. CDR3 length: 14 amino acids. The CDR3 sequence: CAISWTVTDNEQFF. The CDR3 DNA follows: TGTGCCATCTCTTGGACAGTTACTGACAATGAGCAGTTCTTC.

This chain joins TRBV4-1 and TRBJ1-6, with 8 bases fitting TRBD1. The CDR3 spans 12 residues. V was pared by 8 bases and J by 14 bases, with 8 bases of the junction left unmatched. From germline, CDR1 is MGHRA and CDR2 YSYEKL. CDR3 amino acids: CASAQGADSLHF. In nucleotides, the CDR3 is TGCGCCAGCGCTCAGGGGGCGGATTCCCTCCACTTT.

The rearrangement links TRBV7-3 to TRBJ1-2; D is unresolved. The CDR3 has 12 residues. Per germline, CDR1 SGHTA and CDR2 FQGTGA. V lost 5 bases and J 2 bases, leaving 6 bases between the germline ends. The CDR3 sequence is CASSNDNYGYTF. CDR3 bases: TGTGCCAGCAGCAACGACAACTATGGCTACACCTTC.

This sequence joins TRBV20-1 and TRBJ2-1; unclear D gene. V lost 0 bases, J lost 8 bases, and 8 bases lay in between. CDR1 and CDR2 from the germline V gene are DFQATT and SNEGSKA (reference sequence). The CDR3 extends over 12 amino acids. The CDR3 here is CSARDRADEQFF. The CDR3 nucleotides are TGCAGTGCTAGAGATCGGGCCGATGAGCAGTTCTTC.

The sample holds a few counts of this clonotype. CDR3 in DNA: TGTGCCAGCAGCTTAGCGCCGTATGGCTACACCTTC. Translating gives CASSLAPYGYTF. The chain recombines TRBV7-2 with TRBJ1-2, with D hard to call. Germline assignment: CDR1 SGHTA and CDR2 FQGNSA. Trimming pared 0 bases from V and 5 bases from J, leaving 4 bases between. The CDR3 extends over 12 amino acids.

This clonotype ranks as medium-sized. This chain uses TRBV15 with TRBJ1-2; D unclear. This CDR3 is built from 14 residues. Germline loops: CDR1 LNHNV, CDR2 YYDKDF (reference sequence). Trimming removed 3 bases at V and 4 bases at J, with 12 bases between. For the CDR3, the DNA is TGTGCCACCAGCAGGGCCAAGGGCCCCTATGGCTACACCTTC. This sequence encodes CATSRAKGPYGYTF.

This clonotype was seen a single time. V is TRBV7-2 and J is TRBJ2-7, with D possibly being TRBD2 (5 bases). Germline CDR1 and CDR2: SGHTA and FQGNSA. The CDR3 totals 13 residues. Trimming removed 5 bases at V and 5 bases at J, with 13 bases between. For the CDR3, the DNA is TGTGCCAGCAGCAAAGACTACTTCGACGAGCAGTACTTC. Protein product: CASSKDYFDEQYF.

In its sample, this clonotype was seen a few times. This sequence joins TRBV7-2 and TRBJ1-2; D gene unclear. The CDR3 is 12 amino acids. Germline values: CDR1 SGHTA, CDR2 FQGNSA. V was cut by 5 bases and J by 4 bases, with 8 bases left in between. For the CDR3, the DNA is TGTGCCAGCAGCGTAAACAGCTATGGCTACACCTTC. It specifies CASSVNSYGYTF.

V gene TRBV20-1 combines with J gene TRBJ1-2; 8 bases line up with TRBD1. Germline assignment: CDR1 DFQATT and CDR2 SNEGSKA (reference sequence). Trimming removed 0 bases from V and 8 bases from J; junction bases left unmatched: 8. The length of the CDR3 is 14 residues. CDR3 in amino acids: CSARDYRGQAGYTF. CDR3 nucleotide sequence: TGCAGTGCTAGAGATTATAGGGGACAGGCGGGCTACACCTTC.

This clonotype was detected only a few times. V gene TRBV24-1 combines with J gene TRBJ1-1; possible D gene TRBD1, 5 bases. Trimming shortened V by 9 bases and J by 4 bases, and 14 bases separated the two germline ends. Germline values: CDR1 KGHDR, CDR2 SFDVKD. The CDR3 is made up of 13 amino acids. The CDR3 loop reads CATRVGTGTEAFF. The CDR3, as DNA: TGTGCCACCCGGGTGGGGACGGGCACTGAAGCTTTCTTT.

This clonotype appeared a few times. This chain uses TRBV20-1 with TRBJ1-6; TRBD1 matches 10 bases. Per the germline V gene, CDR1 is DFQATT and CDR2 is SNEGSKA (reference sequence). The CDR3 is made up of 13 amino acids. The CDR3 sequence is CRTGGQGGSPLHF. In DNA, the CDR3 is TGCAGGACGGGCGGACAGGGGGGATCACCCCTCCACTTT.

Within the sample, this clonotype is medium-sized. CDR3 nucleotides: TGTGCCAGCAGCTTTAACTCGGACGAGCAGTACTTC. Amino acids: CASSFNSDEQYF. V and J are TRBV5-6 and TRBJ2-7, with no clear D. The CDR3 loop spans 12 amino acids. Per the germline V gene, CDR1 is SGHDT and CDR2 is YYEEEE. The V gene lost 2 bases and the J gene lost 5 bases, with 8 bases spanning the gap.

CDR3 loop: CSARNDRTYGYTF. Written as DNA, the CDR3 is TGCAGTGCTCGAAACGACAGAACTTATGGCTACACCTTC. The chain employs TRBV20-1 and TRBJ1-2, with a weak D call TRBD1 (5 bases). The CDR3 has 13 amino acids. Germline V gene sequence: CDR1 DFQATT, CDR2 SNEGSKA (reference sequence). V gave up 5 bases and J gave up 5 bases, with 15 bases separating them.

This clonotype was detected only a few times. The J gene is TRBJ1-2, the V gene TRBV7-9; TRBD1 matches 7 bases. Per the germline V gene, CDR1 is SEHNR and CDR2 is FQNEAQ (reference sequence). The CDR3 covers 13 residues. Trimming cost V 5 bases and J 3 bases; bases outside gene matches: 3. CDR3 protein: CASSRTGYYGYTF. The CDR3 bases are TGTGCCAGCAGCCGGACAGGCTACTATGGCTACACCTTC.

V and J are TRBV20-1 and TRBJ1-2, with 7 nucleotides matching TRBD1. The V and J ends lost 5 bases and 5 bases, in that order; junction bases with no gene match: 5. The CDR3 extends over 12 amino acids. From germline, CDR1 is DFQATT and CDR2 SNEGSKA (reference sequence). The CDR3 sequence is CSADYRGYGYTF. The CDR3 bases are TGCAGTGCTGATTACAGGGGTTATGGCTACACCTTC.